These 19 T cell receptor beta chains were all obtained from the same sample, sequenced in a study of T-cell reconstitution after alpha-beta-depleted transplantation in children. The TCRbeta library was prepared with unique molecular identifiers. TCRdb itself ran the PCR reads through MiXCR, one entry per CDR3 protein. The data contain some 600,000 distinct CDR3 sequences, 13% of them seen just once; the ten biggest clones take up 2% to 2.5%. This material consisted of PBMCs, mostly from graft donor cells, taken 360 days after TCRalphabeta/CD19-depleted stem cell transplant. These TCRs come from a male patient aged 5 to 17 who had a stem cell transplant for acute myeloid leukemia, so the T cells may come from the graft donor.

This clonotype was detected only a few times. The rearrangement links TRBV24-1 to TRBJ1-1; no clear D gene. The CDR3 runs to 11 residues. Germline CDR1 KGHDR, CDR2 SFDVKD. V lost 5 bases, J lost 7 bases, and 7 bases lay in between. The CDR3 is CATSVGFEAFF. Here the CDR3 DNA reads TGTGCCACCAGTGTTGGCTTTGAAGCTTTCTTT.

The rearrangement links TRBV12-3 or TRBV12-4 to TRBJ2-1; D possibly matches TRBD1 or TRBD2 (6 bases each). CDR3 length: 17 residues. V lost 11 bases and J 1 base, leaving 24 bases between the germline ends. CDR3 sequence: CAFLGGRLVNSYNEQFF. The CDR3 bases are TGTGCCTTCTTGGGGGGCAGACTAGTAAATTCCTACAATGAGCAGTTCTTC.

This chain's CDR3 is CASSSATGGFTDTQYF. CDR3 in DNA: TGTGCCAGCAGTTCCGCGACAGGGGGCTTTACAGATACGCAGTATTTT. This rearrangement joins TRBV12-3 or TRBV12-4 to TRBJ2-3; 10 bases are a match to TRBD1. This CDR3 region has 16 residues. V dropped 4 bases and J dropped 3; count of bases not matched to a gene: 7.

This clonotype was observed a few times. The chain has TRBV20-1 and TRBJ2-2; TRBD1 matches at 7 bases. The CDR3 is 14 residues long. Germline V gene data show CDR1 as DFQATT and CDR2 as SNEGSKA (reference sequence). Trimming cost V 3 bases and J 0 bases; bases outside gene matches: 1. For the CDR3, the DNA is TGCAGTGCTAGTAGGGGGCCGAACACCGGGGAGCTGTTTTTT. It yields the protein CSASRGPNTGELFF.

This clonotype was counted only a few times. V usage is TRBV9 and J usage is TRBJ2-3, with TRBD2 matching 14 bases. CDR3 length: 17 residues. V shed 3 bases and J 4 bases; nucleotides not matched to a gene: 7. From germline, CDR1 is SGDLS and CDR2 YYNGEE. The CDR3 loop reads CASSAHGLAGGADTQYF. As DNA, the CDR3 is TGTGCCAGCAGCGCGCACGGACTAGCGGGAGGAGCAGATACGCAGTATTTT.

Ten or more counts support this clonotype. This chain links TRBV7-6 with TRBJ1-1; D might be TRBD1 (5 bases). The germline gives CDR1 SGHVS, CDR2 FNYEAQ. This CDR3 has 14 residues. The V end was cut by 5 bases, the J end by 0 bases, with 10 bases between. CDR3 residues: CASSRDSLNTEAFF. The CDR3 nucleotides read TGTGCCAGCAGCCGTGACAGCTTGAACACTGAAGCTTTCTTT. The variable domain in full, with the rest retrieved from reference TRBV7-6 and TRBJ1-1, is GAGVSQSPRYKVTKRGQDVALRCDPISGHVSLYWYRQALGQGPEFLTYFNYEAQQDKSGLPNDRFSAERPEGSISTLTIQRTEQRDSAMYRCASSRDSLNTEAFFGQGTRLTVV.

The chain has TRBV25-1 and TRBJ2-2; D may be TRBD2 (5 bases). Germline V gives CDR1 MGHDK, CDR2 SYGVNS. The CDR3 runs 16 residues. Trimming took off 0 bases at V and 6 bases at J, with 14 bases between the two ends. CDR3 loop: CASSEYKVAGPGELFF. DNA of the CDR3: TGTGCCAGCAGTGAATATAAGGTCGCGGGCCCCGGGGAGCTGTTTTTT. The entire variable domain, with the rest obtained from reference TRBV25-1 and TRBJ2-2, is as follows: EADIYQTPRYLVIGTGKKITLECSQTMGHDKMYWYQQDPGMELHLIHYSYGVNSTEKGDLSSESTVSRIRTEHFPLTLESARPSHTSQYLCASSEYKVAGPGELFFGEGSRLTVL.

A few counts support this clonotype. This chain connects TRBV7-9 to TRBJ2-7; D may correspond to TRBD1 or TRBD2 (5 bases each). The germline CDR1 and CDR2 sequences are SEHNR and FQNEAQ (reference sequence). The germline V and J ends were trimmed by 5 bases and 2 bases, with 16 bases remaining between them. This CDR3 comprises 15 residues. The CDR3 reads CASSLTGRTPYEQYF. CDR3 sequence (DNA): TGTGCCAGCAGCCTGACGGGACGGACCCCCTACGAGCAGTACTTC.

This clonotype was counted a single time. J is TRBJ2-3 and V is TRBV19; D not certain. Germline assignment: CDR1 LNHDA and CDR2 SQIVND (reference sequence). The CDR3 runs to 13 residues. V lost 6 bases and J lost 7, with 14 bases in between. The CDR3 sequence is CASSGPNRHTQYF. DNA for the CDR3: TGTGCCAGTAGCGGACCCAACCGACATACGCAGTATTTT. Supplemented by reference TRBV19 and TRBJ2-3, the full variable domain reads DGGITQSPKYLFRKEGQNVTLSCEQNLNHDAMYWYRQDPGQGLRLIYYSQIVNDFQKGDIAEGYSVSREKKESFPLTVTSAQKNPTAFYLCASSGPNRHTQYFGPGTRLTVL.

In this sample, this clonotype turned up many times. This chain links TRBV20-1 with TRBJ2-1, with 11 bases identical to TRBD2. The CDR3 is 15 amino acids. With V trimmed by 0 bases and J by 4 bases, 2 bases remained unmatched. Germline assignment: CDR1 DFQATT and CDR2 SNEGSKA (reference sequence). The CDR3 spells CSARDGTSGYNEQFF. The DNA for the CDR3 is TGCAGTGCTAGAGATGGGACTAGCGGATACAATGAGCAGTTCTTC.

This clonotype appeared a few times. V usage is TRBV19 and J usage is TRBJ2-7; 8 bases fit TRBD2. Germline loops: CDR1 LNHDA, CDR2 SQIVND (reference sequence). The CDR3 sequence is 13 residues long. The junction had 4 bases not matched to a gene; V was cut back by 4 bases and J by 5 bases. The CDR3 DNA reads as TGTGCCAGTAGTAGCGGGAGGCGGAACGAGCAGTACTTC. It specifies CASSSGRRNEQYF.

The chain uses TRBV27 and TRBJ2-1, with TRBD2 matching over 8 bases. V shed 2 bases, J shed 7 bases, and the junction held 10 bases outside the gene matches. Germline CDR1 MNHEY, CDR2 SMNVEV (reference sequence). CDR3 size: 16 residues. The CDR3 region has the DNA TGTGCCAGCAGTTTAGGGCGGGAGGCTTTGGGAAATGAGCAGTTCTTC. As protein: CASSLGREALGNEQFF.

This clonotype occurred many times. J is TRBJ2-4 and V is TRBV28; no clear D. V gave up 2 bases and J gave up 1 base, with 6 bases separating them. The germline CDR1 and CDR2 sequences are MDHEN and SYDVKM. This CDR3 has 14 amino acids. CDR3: CASSLGPAKNIQYF. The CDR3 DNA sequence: TGTGCCAGCAGTTTAGGACCGGCCAAAAACATTCAGTACTTC.

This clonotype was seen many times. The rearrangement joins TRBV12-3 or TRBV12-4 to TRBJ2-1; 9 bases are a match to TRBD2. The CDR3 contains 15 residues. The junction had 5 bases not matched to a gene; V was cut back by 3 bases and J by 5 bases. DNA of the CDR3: TGTGCCAGCAGTTTTAGCGGGAGAGGTCACAATGAGCAGTTCTTC. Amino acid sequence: CASSFSGRGHNEQFF.

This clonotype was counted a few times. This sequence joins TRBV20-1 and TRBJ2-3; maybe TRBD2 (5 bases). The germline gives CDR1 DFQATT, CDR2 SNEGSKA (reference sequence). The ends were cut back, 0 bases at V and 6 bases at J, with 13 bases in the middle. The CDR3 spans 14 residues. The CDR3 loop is CSARDLVGSDTQYF. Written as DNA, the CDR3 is TGCAGTGCTAGAGATCTCGTGGGGAGCGATACGCAGTATTTT.

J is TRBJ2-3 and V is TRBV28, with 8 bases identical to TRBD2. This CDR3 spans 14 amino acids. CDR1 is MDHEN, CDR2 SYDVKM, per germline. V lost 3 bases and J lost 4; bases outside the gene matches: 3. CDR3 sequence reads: CASSLSGRPDTQYF. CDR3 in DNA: TGTGCCAGCAGTTTGAGCGGGAGACCAGATACGCAGTATTTT.

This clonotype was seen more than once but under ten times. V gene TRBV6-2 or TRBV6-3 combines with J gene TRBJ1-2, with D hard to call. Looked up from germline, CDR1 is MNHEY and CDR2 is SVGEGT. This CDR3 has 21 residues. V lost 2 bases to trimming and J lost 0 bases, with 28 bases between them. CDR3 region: CASSYRSLLSSNRTTNYGYTF. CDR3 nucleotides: TGTGCCAGCAGTTACAGATCCCTTCTCAGCTCCAATCGGACCACTAACTATGGCTACACCTTC.

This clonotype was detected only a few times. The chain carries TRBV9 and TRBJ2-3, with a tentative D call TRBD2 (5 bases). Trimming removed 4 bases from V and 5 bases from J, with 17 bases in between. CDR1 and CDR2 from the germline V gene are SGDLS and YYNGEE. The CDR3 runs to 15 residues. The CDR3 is CASSTDPAGGDTQYF. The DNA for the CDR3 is TGTGCCAGCAGCACCGACCCCGCGGGTGGAGATACGCAGTATTTT.

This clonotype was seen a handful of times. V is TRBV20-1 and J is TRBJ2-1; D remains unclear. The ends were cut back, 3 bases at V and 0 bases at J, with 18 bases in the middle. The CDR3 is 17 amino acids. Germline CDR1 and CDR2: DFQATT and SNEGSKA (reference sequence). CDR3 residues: CSASHHSQLSSYNEQFF. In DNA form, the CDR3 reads TGCAGTGCTAGTCACCATTCACAGTTAAGCTCCTACAATGAGCAGTTCTTC.